This TCR beta chain was retrieved from a study of vaccination effects on CD4 cells after COVID-19. Study details: Subjects were given two BNT162b2 or mRNA-1273 vaccine doses.

Antigen-specific CD4+ T cells expanded by the ViraFEST assay with viral peptide pools were then sequenced. Scientists isolated CD4+ T cells after an approximately 9-day culture period ended. No vaccinee had earlier SARS-CoV-2 infection, and nucleocapsid antibodies were negative. V lost 6 bases and J lost 0; bases outside the gene matches: 7. The germline gives CDR1 ENHRY, CDR2 SYGVKD. CDR3 length: 15 residues. Concerning this clone itself: The antigen remains undetermined.

The protocol was immunoSEQ multiplex PCR, while the TCRdb copy is restricted to in-frame clones and leaves out a portion. The table shows 30,000 to 45,000 clones, with more than 60% occurring only once. This receptor was taken from a human donor who received a COVID-19 vaccine. J is TRBJ2-7 and V is TRBV10-3; 8 nucleotides line up with TRBD1. This specimen was CD4+ T cells from PBMCs cultured with SARS-CoV-2 spike peptides, taken before COVID-19 vaccination. DNA of the CDR3: TGTGCCATCAGGGCGGACAGGGCTTACTCCTACGAGCAGTACTTC. It translates to CAIRADRAYSYEQYF.